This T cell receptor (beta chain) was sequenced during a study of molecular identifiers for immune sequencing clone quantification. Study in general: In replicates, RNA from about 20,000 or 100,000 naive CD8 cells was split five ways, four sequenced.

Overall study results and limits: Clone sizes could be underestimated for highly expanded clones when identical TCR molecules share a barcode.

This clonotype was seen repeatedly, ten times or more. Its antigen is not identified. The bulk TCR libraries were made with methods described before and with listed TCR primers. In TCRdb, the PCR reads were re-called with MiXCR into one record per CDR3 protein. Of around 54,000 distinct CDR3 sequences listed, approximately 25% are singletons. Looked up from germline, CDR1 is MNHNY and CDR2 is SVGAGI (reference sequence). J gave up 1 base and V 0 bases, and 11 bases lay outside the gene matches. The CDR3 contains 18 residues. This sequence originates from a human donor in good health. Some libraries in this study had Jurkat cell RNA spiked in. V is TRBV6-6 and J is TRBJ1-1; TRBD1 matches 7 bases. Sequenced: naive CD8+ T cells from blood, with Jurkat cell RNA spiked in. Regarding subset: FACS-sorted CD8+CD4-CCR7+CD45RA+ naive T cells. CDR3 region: CASSYSSSQQGWNTEAFF. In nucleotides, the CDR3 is TGTGCCAGCAGTTACTCGTCGTCCCAACAGGGGTGGAACACTGAAGCTTTCTTT.